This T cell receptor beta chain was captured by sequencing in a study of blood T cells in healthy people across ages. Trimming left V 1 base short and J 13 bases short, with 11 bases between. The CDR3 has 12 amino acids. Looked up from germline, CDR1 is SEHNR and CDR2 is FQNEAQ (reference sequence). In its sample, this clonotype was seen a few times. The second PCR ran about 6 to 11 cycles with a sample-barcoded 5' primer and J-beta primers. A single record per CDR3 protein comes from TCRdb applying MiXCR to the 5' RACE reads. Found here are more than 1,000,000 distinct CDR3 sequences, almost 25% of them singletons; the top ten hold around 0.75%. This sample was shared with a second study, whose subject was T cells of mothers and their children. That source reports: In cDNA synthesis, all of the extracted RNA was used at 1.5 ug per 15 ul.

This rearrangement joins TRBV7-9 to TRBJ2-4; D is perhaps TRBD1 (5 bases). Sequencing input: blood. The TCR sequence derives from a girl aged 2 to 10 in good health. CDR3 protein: CASSLEGVRQYF. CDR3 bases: TGTGCCAGCAGCTTAGAAGGGGTCAGACAGTACTTC.